This T cell receptor beta chain was sequenced in a study of blood T cell repertoires in COVID-19 (dated by TCRdb to the early 2020s). About the full investigation: Samples from collaborators originated in the United States, Italy and Spain and spanned both the acute and convalescent phases of COVID-19. The prospective study material was composed of cDNA or gDNA derived from T cells, B-cell-depleted T cells, or PBMCs. Deeply sampled blood TCRbeta repertoires from subjects exposed to, actively infected with, or recovered from COVID-19 were included in the dataset. The repertoires were released in a freely available public database meant as a resource for research on the immune response to SARS-CoV-2. The samples were drawn from the first 160 participants of the ongoing ImmuneRACE study and from 1,200 or so subjects provided by 6 global collaborators. Sample metadata almost always included a de-identified subject ID, COVID-19 status, age in years and sex. HLA class I and class II types, where available, came from metadata supplied by the sample provider rather than from assay-based typing. Overall study results and their limits: How much clinical and demographic metadata was included differed by source and by participant, and the metadata was provided uncurated.

On this clone: Its recognized antigen is unknown. Qualities for individual bases were not recorded, and no much larger clone is one base off.

The germline V gene yields SGHTA for CDR1 and FQGNSA for CDR2. The CDR3 covers 17 residues, taking in both the cysteine and the phenylalanine. Left in the record is the CDR3 DNA by itself, 51 bases read in frame from the first base. The junction shows trimming of 2 bases on V and 4 bases on J, plus 20 bases between the germline ends. Another Seattle source contributed samples from volunteer blood donors who had recovered from COVID-19. The collaborating institutions used their own protocols to collect whole blood in K2EDTA tubes. Collaborator samples were shipped for TCRbeta analysis as frozen whole blood, isolated PBMCs, or DNA extracted from either sample type. The immunoSEQ Assay, a bias-controlled multiplex PCR, was used to amplify TCRbeta CDR3 regions from genomic DNA. The source study handled its data this way. Within the assay, amplification of reference gene primers was used to estimate how many nucleated cells each sample contained. To quantify the absolute abundance of each unique TCRbeta CDR3 rearrangement, sequence reads were collapsed and filtered. For each sample, productive Simpson clonality was calculated as the square root of Simpson's diversity index across productive rearrangements. Drawn from immuneACCESS, this table holds only the in-frame rearrangements with V and J called that TCRdb kept. Clones are partly lost; checked studies trace under half to an unresolved V gene and leave the rest unexplained. V and J calls and clone size are as listed in that table; D and trimming were resolved from the DNA. The sample data list approximately 260,000 clones, and roughly nine tenths of these were observed just once. Approximately 5% of the sample is in the top ten clones.

Sequencing was performed on peripheral blood. The rearranged chain carries TRBV7-2 and TRBJ1-2; a tentative D match to TRBD1 spans 6 bases. The clonotype originates from a woman between 40 and 55 years old who had recovered from COVID-19. The CDR3: CASSLNHFPGQSYGYTF. The nucleotides read TGTGCCAGCAGCTTAAACCACTTTCCCGGACAGTCCTATGGCTACACCTTC.